This T cell receptor beta chain was profiled in a study of OX40 agonist ivuxolimab in advanced cancers. Overall study: Of mixed ages from about 23 to 79 and averaging roughly 64 years, the group was around 78% male.

General study points: CD8+ T cells averaged more expanded clones than CD4+. Among the least clonally expanded were partial responders at 0.1-3.0 mg/kg.

Assay used: immunoSEQ multiplex PCR; TCRdb lists only in-frame clones, some missing. Of approximately 58,000 clones listed, 82% were seen once; the top ten hold almost 1.5%. Germline CDR1 SGDLS, CDR2 YYNGEE. The length of the CDR3 is 14 residues. Trimming removed 2 bases at V and 7 bases at J, with 15 bases between. In the case of this clone: The antigen is unknown.

On cycle 4 day 1 and cycle 7 day 1, as well as at baseline, blood was sampled. This sequence joins TRBV9 and TRBJ1-2; unclear D gene. Sequenced here: CD4+ or CD8+ T cells sorted from blood, sampled in a trial of the OX40 agonist ivuxolimab. This sequence was found in an adult with an advanced solid tumor such as melanoma, head and neck, liver or kidney cancer. As DNA, the CDR3 is TGTGCCAGCAGCGTGCAAACCGAACTAGTTGGCTACACCTTC. Its translation is CASSVQTELVGYTF. The complete variable domain, with remaining parts taken from reference TRBV9 and TRBJ1-2, reads DSGVTQTPKHLITATGQRVTLRCSPRSGDLSVYWYQQSLDQGLQFLIQYYNGEERAKGNILERFSAQQFPDLHSELNLSSLELGDSALYFCASSVQTELVGYTFGSGTRLTVV.